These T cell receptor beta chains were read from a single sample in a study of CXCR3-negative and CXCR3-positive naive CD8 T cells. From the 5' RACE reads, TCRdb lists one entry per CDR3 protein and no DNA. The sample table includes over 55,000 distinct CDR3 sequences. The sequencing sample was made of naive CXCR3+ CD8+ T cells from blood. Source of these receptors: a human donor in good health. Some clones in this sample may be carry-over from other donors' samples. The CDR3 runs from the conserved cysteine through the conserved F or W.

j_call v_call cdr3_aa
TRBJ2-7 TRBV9 CASSPRTETLSYEQYF
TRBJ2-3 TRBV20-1 CSARAGAWDTQYF
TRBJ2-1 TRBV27 CASSLVQPNAPDVPTSSYNEQFF
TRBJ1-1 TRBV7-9 CASSHLGTEGNTEAFF
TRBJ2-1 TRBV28 CASSITSGSVRQFF
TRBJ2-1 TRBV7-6 CASSLGPLSEQFF
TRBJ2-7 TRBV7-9 CASSRTTRSSYEQYF
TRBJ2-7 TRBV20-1 CSAKSGYEQYF
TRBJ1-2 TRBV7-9 CASSLVGGGYGYTF
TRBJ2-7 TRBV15 CATSRDSNTGTASHEQYF
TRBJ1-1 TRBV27 CASRENTEAFF
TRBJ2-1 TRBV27 CASSSRLASYNEQFF
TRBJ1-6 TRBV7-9 CASSSMGQGLHF
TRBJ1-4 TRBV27 CASSLGLAQGKLFF
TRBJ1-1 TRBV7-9 CASSLEGTPEAFF
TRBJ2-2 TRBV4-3 CASSQVRGPLHNTGELFF
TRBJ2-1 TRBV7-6 CASSLDWTMREWYNEQFF